Following are 27 T cell receptor beta chains from one sample sequenced in a study of CD8 T cells in ankylosing spondylitis. In TCRdb, the 5' RACE reads were re-called with MiXCR into one record per CDR3 protein. The table lists 300,000 to 350,000 distinct CDR3 sequences, under 14% of them singletons. The sequencing input was blood, either unsorted or a sorted T cell fraction (not recorded which). Receptors were obtained from a female donor with ankylosing spondylitis or in good health (not recorded which).

The rearrangement joins TRBV28 to TRBJ1-2; D gene ambiguous. CDR1 and CDR2 (germline): MDHEN, SYDVKM. CDR3 length equals 15 residues. V was trimmed by 1 base and J by 3 bases, leaving 12 bases between them. CDR3 sequence (DNA): TGTGCCAGCAGTTTATTCAGGATCGGGGACTATGGCTACACCTTC. The encoded protein is CASSLFRIGDYGYTF.

The rearrangement links TRBV29-1 to TRBJ2-5; the match to TRBD2 covers 8 bases. Per the germline V gene, CDR1 is SQVTM and CDR2 is ANQGSEA. The V gene end was trimmed by 3 bases and the J gene end by 3 bases; junction bases not matched to a gene: 6. The CDR3 contains 14 residues. The CDR3 loop is CSVDVGGVKETQYF. The CDR3 nucleotides are TGCAGCGTTGATGTCGGGGGGGTAAAAGAGACCCAGTACTTC.

This clonotype was seen at least ten times. The rearrangement uses TRBV28 and TRBJ2-2; perhaps TRBD2 as D (5 bases). The V end was cut by 8 bases, the J end by 4 bases, with 11 bases between. This CDR3 is 13 amino acids long. Germline V gives CDR1 MDHEN, CDR2 SYDVKM. As DNA, the CDR3 is TGTGCCAGCGGGAGTCCGGGCACCGGGGAGCTGTTTTTT. This codes for CASGSPGTGELFF.

The table lists this clonotype with many counts. The rearrangement joins TRBV20-1 to TRBJ1-4; D possibly corresponds to TRBD1 (6 bases). The germline CDR1 and CDR2 sequences are DFQATT and SNEGSKA (reference sequence). Trimming cost V 3 bases and J 8 bases, with 19 bases left between them. The CDR3 is 15 residues long. CDR3 nucleotide sequence: TGCAGTGCTAGTGCCAACTCTCGGGGGGGCGAAAAACTGTTTTTT. Protein: CSASANSRGGEKLFF.

The chain is built from TRBV12-3 or TRBV12-4 and TRBJ1-2, with 7 nucleotides matching TRBD1. V lost 2 bases to trimming and J lost 12 bases; unmatched junction nucleotides: 6. The CDR3 totals 12 residues. CDR3 protein: CASSLMLRGHTF. The DNA of the CDR3 is TGTGCCAGCAGTTTAATGTTGAGGGGGCACACCTTC.

The V call is TRBV18, the J call TRBJ2-5; 12 nucleotides align to TRBD2. CDR3 size: 15 residues. The junction had 6 bases not matched to a gene; V was cut back by 5 bases and J by 5 bases. Germline loops: CDR1 KGHSH, CDR2 LQKENI. The CDR3 sequence is CASSVLAGGEETQYF. The CDR3, as DNA: TGTGCCAGCTCAGTACTAGCGGGAGGCGAGGAGACCCAGTACTTC.

This clonotype was detected ten times or more. The chain recombines TRBV20-1 with TRBJ1-5, with unresolved D. The CDR3 spans 15 residues. The ends were cut back, 0 bases at V and 0 bases at J, with 9 bases in the middle. The germline gives CDR1 DFQATT, CDR2 SNEGSKA (reference sequence). The CDR3 DNA reads TGCAGTGCTAGAGAGTACCAATATAGCAATCAGCCCCAGCATTTT. Translation: CSAREYQYSNQPQHF.

This clonotype appeared many times. The J gene is TRBJ1-6, the V gene TRBV27; D is ambiguous. CDR3 size: 14 residues. Germline V CDR1 and CDR2: MNHEY, SMNVEV (reference sequence). V dropped 4 bases and J dropped 4 bases, with 8 bases sitting between them. CDR3 in DNA: TGTGCCAGCAGTTGGACGGCGTATAATTCACCCCTCCACTTT. This gives the protein CASSWTAYNSPLHF.

This clonotype has ten or more counts. CDR3 nucleotide sequence: TGTGCCAGCAGTTTATCCCTGGGAGTATCCACTGAAGCTTTCTTT. Protein product: CASSLSLGVSTEAFF. V usage is TRBV28 and J usage is TRBJ1-1; D unclear. Trimming removed 1 base at V and 4 bases at J, with 13 bases between. Looked up from germline, CDR1 is MDHEN and CDR2 is SYDVKM. The CDR3 covers 15 residues. The variable domain in full, completed from reference TRBV28 and TRBJ1-1, reads DVKVTQSSRYLVKRTGEKVFLECVQDMDHENMFWYRQDPGLGLRLIYFSYDVKMKEKGDIPEGYSVSREKKERFSLILESASTNQTSMYLCASSLSLGVSTEAFFGQGTRLTVV.

The chain couples TRBV23-1 to TRBJ2-5; D unclear. TRBV23-1 is known as an ORF, though its function is uncertain. The germline V and J ends were trimmed by 2 bases and 4 bases, with 14 bases remaining between them. This CDR3 region has 15 residues. CDR3 residues: CASSQLPHLGETQYF. CDR3 sequence (DNA): TGCGCCAGCAGTCAACTGCCTCACTTGGGAGAGACCCAGTACTTC.

V is TRBV20-1 and J is TRBJ2-3, with D tentatively TRBD2 (5 bases). Trimming took 8 bases from V and 0 from J, leaving 15 bases between them. Germline values: CDR1 DFQATT, CDR2 SNEGSKA (reference sequence). The CDR3 runs to 14 residues. CDR3 in amino acids: CSLPAALSTDTQYF. The CDR3, as DNA: TGCAGTCTCCCAGCGGCACTTAGCACAGATACGCAGTATTTT.

This clonotype occurred many times. This rearrangement joins TRBV7-2 to TRBJ1-3; D possibly corresponds to TRBD1 (5 bases). Germline loops: CDR1 SGHTA, CDR2 FQGNSA. This CDR3 comprises 15 residues. Trimming cost V 8 bases and J 0 bases, with 14 bases left between them. The CDR3 spells CASARQFHSGNTIYF. The CDR3 nucleotides read TGTGCCAGCGCACGACAGTTTCACTCTGGAAACACCATATATTTT. Using reference TRBV7-2 and TRBJ1-3 for the parts outside the CDR3, the full variable domain is GAGVSQSPSNKVTEKGKDVELRCDPISGHTALYWYRQSLGQGLEFLIYFQGNSAPDKSGLPSDRFSAERTGGSVSTLTIQRTQQEDSAVYLCASARQFHSGNTIYFGEGSWLTVV.

Only a few counts were recorded for this clonotype. The V gene is TRBV2, the J gene TRBJ2-7; either TRBD1 or TRBD2 may supply D (5 bases each). Germline assignment: CDR1 SNHLY and CDR2 FYNNEI. Between the trimmed V and J ends, which lost 7 bases and 3 bases, there was a span of 13 bases. This CDR3 comprises 13 residues. The CDR3 DNA is TGTGCCAGCACCACTAGGACAAGCTACGAGCAGTACTTC. Translation gives CASTTRTSYEQYF. Using reference TRBV2 and TRBJ2-7 for the parts outside the CDR3, the full variable domain is EPEVTQTPSHQVTQMGQEVILRCVPISNHLYFYWYRQILGQKVEFLVSFYNNEISEKSEIFDDQFSVERPDGSNFTLKIRSTKLEDSAMYFCASTTRTSYEQYFGPGTRLTVT.

This clonotype showed up many times. The rearrangement joins TRBV20-1 to TRBJ1-5; the match to TRBD1 covers 10 bases. Germline V gives CDR1 DFQATT, CDR2 SNEGSKA (reference sequence). V was pared by 5 bases and J by 5 bases, with 6 bases of the junction left unmatched. The CDR3 spans 14 residues. CDR3 region: CSAPGQGGDQPQHF. The CDR3 coding sequence is TGCAGTGCTCCCGGACAGGGGGGCGATCAGCCCCAGCATTTT.

On this clonotype: This may stem from a read error, because a much larger clone lies one nucleotide away. The rearrangement links TRBV7-4 to TRBJ1-4; no firm D call. The germline V and J ends were trimmed by 1 base and 4 bases, with 16 bases remaining between them. The CDR3 is 17 amino acids. CDR1 and CDR2 from the germline V gene are SGHVT and SQSDAQ. The CDR3 DNA reads as TGTGCCAGCAGCTTAGTCCGGCAGGCAAGGATTAATGAAAAACTGTTTTTT. Encoded protein: CASSLVRQARINEKLFF.

The table lists this clonotype with many counts. This sequence joins TRBV20-1 and TRBJ2-7, with 9 bases aligning to TRBD2. CDR1 is DFQATT and CDR2 is SNEGSKA in the germline V gene (reference sequence). The CDR3 has 15 amino acids. V dropped 3 bases and J dropped 3; count of bases not matched to a gene: 9. CDR3 residues: CSASRLAVLIYEQYF. The DNA for the CDR3 is TGCAGTGCTAGCAGACTAGCGGTCCTTATCTACGAGCAGTACTTC.

The rearrangement links TRBV2 to TRBJ1-2; no clear D. Germline V gene sequence: CDR1 SNHLY, CDR2 FYNNEI. This CDR3 is 14 amino acids long. The V end was cut by 1 base, the J end by 8 bases, with 14 bases between. The CDR3 is CASSEEFRVDGYTF. DNA of the CDR3: TGTGCCAGCAGTGAAGAATTTCGGGTGGACGGCTACACCTTC.

This clonotype was seen ten or more times. The chain combines TRBV7-2 with TRBJ2-3, with 7 bases fitting TRBD1. The V gene end was trimmed by 7 bases and the J gene end by 0 bases; junction bases not matched to a gene: 7. Germline assignment: CDR1 SGHTA and CDR2 FQGNSA. The CDR3 is 15 amino acids. The CDR3 DNA is TGTGCCAGCACCCTTAGACAGGGAAGCACAGATACGCAGTATTTT. It encodes CASTLRQGSTDTQYF.

The chain employs TRBV18 and TRBJ1-1, with D hard to call. Germline V gene lookup returns CDR1 KGHSH and CDR2 LQKENI. The V end was cut by 2 bases, the J end by 6 bases, with 10 bases between. The CDR3 is made up of 13 amino acids. The CDR3 nucleotides are TGTGCCAGCTCACCAAATCCTGGCTCTGAAGCTTTCTTT. As protein: CASSPNPGSEAFF. Filled out from reference TRBV18 and TRBJ1-1, the complete variable domain reads NAGVMQNPRHLVRRRGQEARLRCSPMKGHSHVYWYRQLPEEGLKFMVYLQKENIIDESGMPKERFSAEFPKEGPSILRIQQVVRGDSAAYFCASSPNPGSEAFFGQGTRLTVV.

This clonotype was seen a few times. CDR3 loop: CASSLVAVSYEQYF. The CDR3 coding sequence is TGTGCCAGCAGCTTAGTAGCGGTGTCCTACGAGCAGTACTTC. The chain uses TRBV7-8 and TRBJ2-7; D perhaps matches TRBD2 (6 bases). CDR3 length: 14 residues. Germline CDR1 SGHVS, CDR2 FQNEAQ. V dropped 1 base and J dropped 1 base, with 8 bases sitting between them.

This clonotype was detected a few times. One junction end disagrees with the germline gene, perhaps due to a read error. The chain carries TRBV20-1 and TRBJ2-4; D may be TRBD2 (6 bases). Germline loops: CDR1 DFQATT, CDR2 SNEGSKA (reference sequence). The CDR3 is made up of 16 amino acids. The CDR3 DNA is TGCTGTGCTAGTGTGGCGGGGATCGGAGCCAAAAACATTCAGTACTTC. As protein: CCASVAGIGAKNIQYF.

This clonotype was detected many times. This sequence joins TRBV12-3 or TRBV12-4 and TRBJ1-6; 12 nucleotides line up with TRBD1. There are 15 residues in the CDR3. V was pared by 5 bases and J by 8 bases, with 4 bases of the junction left unmatched. The CDR3 DNA is TGTGCCAGCAGTGGGACAGGGGGCATAGATTCACCCCTCCACTTT. This gives the protein CASSGTGGIDSPLHF.

The chain uses TRBV29-1 and TRBJ2-1; D ambiguous. V dropped 4 bases and J dropped 1 base, with 11 bases sitting between them. Looked up from germline, CDR1 is SQVTM and CDR2 is ANQGSEA. There are 14 residues in the CDR3. CDR3 coding DNA: TGCAGCGTTGTTTCAGTAGGGTCCTACAATGAGCAGTTCTTC. It encodes CSVVSVGSYNEQFF.

In this sample, this clonotype turned up many times. V usage is TRBV28 and J usage is TRBJ1-4; D perhaps matches TRBD1 (5 bases). The CDR3 is 13 residues long. V lost 6 bases, J lost 8 bases, and 13 bases lay in between. Germline CDR1 MDHEN, CDR2 SYDVKM. CDR3: CASREGLNEKLFF. CDR3 sequence (DNA): TGTGCCAGCAGGGAGGGACTTAACGAAAAACTGTTTTTT.

This clonotype was seen many times. J is TRBJ2-5 and V is TRBV11-2; 9 nucleotides align to TRBD1. The V and J ends lost 2 bases and 1 base, in that order; junction bases with no gene match: 8. Germline V gene sequence: CDR1 SGHAT, CDR2 FQNNGV. The CDR3 extends over 17 amino acids. CDR3 sequence (DNA): TGTGCCAGCAGCTTAATCGGGCTGGGACAGGGCCAAGAGACCCAGTACTTC. Encoded protein: CASSLIGLGQGQETQYF.

This clonotype came up many times. CDR3: CASSSGTGVFDNEQFF. Here the CDR3 DNA reads TGCGCCAGCAGCTCAGGCACAGGGGTCTTCGACAATGAGCAGTTCTTC. The chain employs TRBV5-1 and TRBJ2-1, with 7 bases matching TRBD1. The germline CDR1 and CDR2 sequences are SGHRS and YFSETQ. This CDR3 contains 16 residues. J was trimmed by 5 bases and V by 3 bases; bases with no gene match: 11.

This clonotype was seen many times. This chain links TRBV12-3 or TRBV12-4 with TRBJ2-7; 7 bases are shared with TRBD1. The CDR3 covers 14 residues. The V gene end was trimmed by 5 bases and the J gene end by 3 bases; junction bases not matched to a gene: 7. The CDR3 DNA reads as TGTGCCAGCAGTCCCGGACAGGTCGGCTACGAGCAGTACTTC. Residues: CASSPGQVGYEQYF.